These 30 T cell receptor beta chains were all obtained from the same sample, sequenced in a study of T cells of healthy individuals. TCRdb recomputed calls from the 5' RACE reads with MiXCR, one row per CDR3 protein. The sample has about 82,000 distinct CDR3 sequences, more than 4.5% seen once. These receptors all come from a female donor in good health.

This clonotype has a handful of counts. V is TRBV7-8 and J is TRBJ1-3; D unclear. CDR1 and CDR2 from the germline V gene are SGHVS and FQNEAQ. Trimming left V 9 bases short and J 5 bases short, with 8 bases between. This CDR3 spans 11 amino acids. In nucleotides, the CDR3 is TGTGCCAGTGTGAGGAGAAACACCATATATTTT. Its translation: CASVRRNTIYF.

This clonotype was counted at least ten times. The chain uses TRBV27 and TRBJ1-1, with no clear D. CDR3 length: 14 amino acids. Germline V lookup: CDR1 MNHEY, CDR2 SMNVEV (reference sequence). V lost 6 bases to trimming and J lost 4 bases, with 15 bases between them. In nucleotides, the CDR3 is TGTGCCAGCAGCCGCGGGGTCGAGGGCACTGAAGCTTTCTTT. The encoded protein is CASSRGVEGTEAFF.

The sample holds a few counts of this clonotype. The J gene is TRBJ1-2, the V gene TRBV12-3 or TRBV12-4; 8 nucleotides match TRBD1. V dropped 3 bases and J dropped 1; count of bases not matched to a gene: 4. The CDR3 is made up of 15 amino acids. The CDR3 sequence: CASSFGTGSNYGYTF. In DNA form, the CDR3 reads TGTGCCAGCAGTTTTGGGACAGGAAGTAACTATGGCTACACCTTC.

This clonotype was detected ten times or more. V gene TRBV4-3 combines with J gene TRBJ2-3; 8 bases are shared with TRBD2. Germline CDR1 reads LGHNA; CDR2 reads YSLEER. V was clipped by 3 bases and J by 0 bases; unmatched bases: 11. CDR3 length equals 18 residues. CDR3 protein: CASSQLPGVAGSTDTQYF. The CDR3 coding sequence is TGCGCCAGCAGCCAGCTCCCCGGAGTAGCGGGGAGCACAGATACGCAGTATTTT.

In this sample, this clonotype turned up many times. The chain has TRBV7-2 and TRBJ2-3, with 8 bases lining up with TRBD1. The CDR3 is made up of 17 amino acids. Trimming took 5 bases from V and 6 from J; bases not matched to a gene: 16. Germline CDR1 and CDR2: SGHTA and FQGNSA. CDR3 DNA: TGTGCCAGCAGCCCCCGCAGACAGGGGTTGTTAGGGGATACGCAGTATTTT. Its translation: CASSPRRQGLLGDTQYF.

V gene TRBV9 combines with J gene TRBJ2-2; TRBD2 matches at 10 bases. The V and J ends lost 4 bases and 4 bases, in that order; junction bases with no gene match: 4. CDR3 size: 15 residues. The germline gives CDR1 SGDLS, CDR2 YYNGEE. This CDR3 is CASSLRLAGTGELFF. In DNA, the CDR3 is TGTGCCAGCAGCCTCAGACTAGCGGGCACCGGGGAGCTGTTTTTT. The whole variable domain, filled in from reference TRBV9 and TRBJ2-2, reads DSGVTQTPKHLITATGQRVTLRCSPRSGDLSVYWYQQSLDQGLQFLIQYYNGEERAKGNILERFSAQQFPDLHSELNLSSLELGDSALYFCASSLRLAGTGELFFGEGSRLTVL.

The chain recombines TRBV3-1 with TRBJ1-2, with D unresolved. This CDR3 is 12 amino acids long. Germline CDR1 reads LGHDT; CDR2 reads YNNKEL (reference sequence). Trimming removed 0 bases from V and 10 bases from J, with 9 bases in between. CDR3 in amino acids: CASSQDRSVYTF. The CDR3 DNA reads TGTGCCAGCAGCCAAGACAGGTCCGTCTACACCTTC.

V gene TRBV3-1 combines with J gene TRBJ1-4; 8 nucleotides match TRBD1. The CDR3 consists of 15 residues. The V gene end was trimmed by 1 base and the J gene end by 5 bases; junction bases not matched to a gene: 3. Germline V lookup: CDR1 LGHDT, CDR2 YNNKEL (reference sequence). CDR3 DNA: TGTGCCAGCAGCCAAGTAGGACAGGGAAATGAAAAACTGTTTTTT. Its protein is CASSQVGQGNEKLFF.

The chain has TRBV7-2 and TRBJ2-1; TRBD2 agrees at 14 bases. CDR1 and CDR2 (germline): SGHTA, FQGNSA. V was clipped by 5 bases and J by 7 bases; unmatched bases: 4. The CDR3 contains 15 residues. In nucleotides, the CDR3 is TGTGCCAGCAGCGGGACTAGCGGGAGTGTTAATGAGCAGTTCTTC. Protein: CASSGTSGSVNEQFF.

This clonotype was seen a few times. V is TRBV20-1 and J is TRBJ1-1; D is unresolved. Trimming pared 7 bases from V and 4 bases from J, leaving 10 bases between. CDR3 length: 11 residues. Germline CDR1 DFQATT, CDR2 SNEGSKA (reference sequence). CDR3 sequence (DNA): TGCAGTGGGACGGACCTCACTGAAGCTTTCTTT. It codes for CSGTDLTEAFF.

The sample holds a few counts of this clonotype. CDR3 in amino acids: CASSQDQVGLAGAEQYF. The CDR3 nucleotides are TGCGCCAGCAGCCAAGATCAGGTTGGACTAGCGGGAGCCGAGCAGTACTTC. This rearrangement joins TRBV4-1 to TRBJ2-7; 13 bases are a match to TRBD2. CDR3 length: 17 amino acids. Germline CDR1 MGHRA, CDR2 YSYEKL. V shed 0 bases and J 6 bases; nucleotides not matched to a gene: 8.

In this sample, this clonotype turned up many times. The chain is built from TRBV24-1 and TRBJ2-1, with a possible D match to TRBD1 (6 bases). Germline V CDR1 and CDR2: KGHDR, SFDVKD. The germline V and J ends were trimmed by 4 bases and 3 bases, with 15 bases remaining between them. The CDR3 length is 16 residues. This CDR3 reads CATSDQRTANYNEQFF. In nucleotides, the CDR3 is TGTGCCACCAGTGACCAACGGACAGCGAACTACAATGAGCAGTTCTTC.

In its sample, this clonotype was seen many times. CDR3: CASRRTSGRNEQFF. CDR3 nucleotide sequence: TGTGCCAGCAGACGGACTAGCGGGAGGAATGAGCAGTTCTTC. This rearrangement joins TRBV16 to TRBJ2-1, with 14 bases lining up with TRBD2. From germline, CDR1 is KGHSY and CDR2 FQNENV. The V and J ends lost 6 bases and 7 bases, in that order; junction bases with no gene match: 2. This CDR3 is 14 amino acids long.

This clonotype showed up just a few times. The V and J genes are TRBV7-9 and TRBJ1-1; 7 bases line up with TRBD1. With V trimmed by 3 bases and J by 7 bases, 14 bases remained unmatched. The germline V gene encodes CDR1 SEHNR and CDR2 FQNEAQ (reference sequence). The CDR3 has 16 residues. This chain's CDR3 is CASSLAGQGVFDEAFF. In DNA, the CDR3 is TGTGCCAGCAGCTTGGCGGGGCAGGGGGTATTTGATGAAGCTTTCTTT.

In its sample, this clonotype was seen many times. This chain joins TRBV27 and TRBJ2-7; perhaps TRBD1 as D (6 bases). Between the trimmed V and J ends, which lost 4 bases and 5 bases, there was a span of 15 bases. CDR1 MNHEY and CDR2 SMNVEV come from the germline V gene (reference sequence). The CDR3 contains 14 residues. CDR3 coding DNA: TGTGCCAGCAGTTCACAGGGTTCTGTCCACGAGCAGTACTTC. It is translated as CASSSQGSVHEQYF.

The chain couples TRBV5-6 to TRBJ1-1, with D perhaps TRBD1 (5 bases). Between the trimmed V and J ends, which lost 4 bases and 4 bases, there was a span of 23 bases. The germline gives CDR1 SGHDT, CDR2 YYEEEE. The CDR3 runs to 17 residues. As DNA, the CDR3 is TGTGCCAGCAGCCCTCGCAGCTGGGGCAAAAGAAGCACTGAAGCTTTCTTT. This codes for CASSPRSWGKRSTEAFF. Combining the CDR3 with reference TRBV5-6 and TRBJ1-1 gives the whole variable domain DAGVTQSPTHLIKTRGQQVTLRCSPKSGHDTVSWYQQALGQGPQFIFQYYEEEERQRGNFPDRFSGHQFPNYSSELNVNALLLGDSALYLCASSPRSWGKRSTEAFFGQGTRLTVV.

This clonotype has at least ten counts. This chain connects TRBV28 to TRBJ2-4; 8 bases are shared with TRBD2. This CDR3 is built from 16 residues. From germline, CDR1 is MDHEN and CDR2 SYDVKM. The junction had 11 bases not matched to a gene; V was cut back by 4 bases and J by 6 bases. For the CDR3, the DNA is TGTGCCAGCAGTTCAGCGGGGGCGGGGTCGTTAAACATTCAGTACTTC. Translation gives CASSSAGAGSLNIQYF.

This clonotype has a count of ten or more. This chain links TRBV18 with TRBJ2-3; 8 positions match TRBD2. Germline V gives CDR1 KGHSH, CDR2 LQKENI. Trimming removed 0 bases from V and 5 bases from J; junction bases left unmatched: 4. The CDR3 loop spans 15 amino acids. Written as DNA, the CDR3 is TGTGCCAGCTCACCACCTAGCGGGAATGTAGATACGCAGTATTTT. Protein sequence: CASSPPSGNVDTQYF.

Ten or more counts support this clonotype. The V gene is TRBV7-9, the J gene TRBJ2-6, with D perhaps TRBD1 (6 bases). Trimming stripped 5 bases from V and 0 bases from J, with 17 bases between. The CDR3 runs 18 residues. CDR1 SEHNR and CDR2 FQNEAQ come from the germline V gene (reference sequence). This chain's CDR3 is CASSEGLGATSGANVLTF. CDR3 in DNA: TGTGCCAGCAGCGAAGGCTTGGGGGCCACCTCTGGGGCCAACGTCCTGACTTTC.

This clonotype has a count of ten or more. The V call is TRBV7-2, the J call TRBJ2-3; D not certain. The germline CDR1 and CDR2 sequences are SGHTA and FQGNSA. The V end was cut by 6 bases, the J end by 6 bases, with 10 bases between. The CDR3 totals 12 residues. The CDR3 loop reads CASSPRPDTQYF. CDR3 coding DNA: TGTGCCAGCAGTCCCCGGCCGGATACGCAGTATTTT.

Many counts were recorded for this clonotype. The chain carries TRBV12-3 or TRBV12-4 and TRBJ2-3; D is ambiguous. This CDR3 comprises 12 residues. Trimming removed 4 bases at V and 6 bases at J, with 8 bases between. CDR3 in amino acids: CASSWNQDTQYF. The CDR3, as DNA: TGTGCCAGCAGTTGGAACCAGGATACGCAGTATTTT.

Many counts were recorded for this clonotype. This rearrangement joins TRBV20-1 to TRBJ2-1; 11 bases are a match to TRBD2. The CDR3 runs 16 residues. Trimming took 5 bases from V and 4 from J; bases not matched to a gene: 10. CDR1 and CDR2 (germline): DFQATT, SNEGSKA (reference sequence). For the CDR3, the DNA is TGCAGTGCTCCTAAAAGTCTAGCGGGGGGATACAATGAGCAGTTCTTC. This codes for CSAPKSLAGGYNEQFF.

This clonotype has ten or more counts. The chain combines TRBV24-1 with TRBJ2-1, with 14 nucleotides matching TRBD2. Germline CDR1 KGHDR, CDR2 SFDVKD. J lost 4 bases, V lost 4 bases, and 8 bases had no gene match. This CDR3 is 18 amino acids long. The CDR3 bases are TGTGCCACCAGTGACCGCGGACTAGCGGGAGGTCTTTACAATGAGCAGTTCTTC. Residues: CATSDRGLAGGLYNEQFF.

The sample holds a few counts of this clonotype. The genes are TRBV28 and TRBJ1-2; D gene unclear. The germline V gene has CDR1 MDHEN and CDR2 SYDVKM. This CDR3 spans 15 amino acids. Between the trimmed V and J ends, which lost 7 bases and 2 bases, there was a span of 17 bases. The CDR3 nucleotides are TGTGCCAGCAACCCCCGGGGATCCTCAAACTATGGCTACACCTTC. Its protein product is CASNPRGSSNYGYTF.

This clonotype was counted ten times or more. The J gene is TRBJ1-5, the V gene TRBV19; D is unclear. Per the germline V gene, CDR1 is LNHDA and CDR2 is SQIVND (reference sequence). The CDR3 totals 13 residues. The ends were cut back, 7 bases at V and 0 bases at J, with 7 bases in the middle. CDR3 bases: TGTGCCAGTATCGGCTATAGCAATCAGCCCCAGCATTTT. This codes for CASIGYSNQPQHF.

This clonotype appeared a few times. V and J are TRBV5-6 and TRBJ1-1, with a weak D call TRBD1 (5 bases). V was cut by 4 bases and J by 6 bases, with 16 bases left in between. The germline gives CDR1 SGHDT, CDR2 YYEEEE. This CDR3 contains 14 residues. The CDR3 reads CASSHPSRGAEAFF. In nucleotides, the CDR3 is TGTGCCAGCAGCCATCCTTCTCGGGGGGCTGAAGCTTTCTTT.

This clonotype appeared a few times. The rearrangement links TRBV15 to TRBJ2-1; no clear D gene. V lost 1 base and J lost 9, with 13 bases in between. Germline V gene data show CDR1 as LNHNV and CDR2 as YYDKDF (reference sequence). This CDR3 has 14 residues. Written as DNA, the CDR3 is TGTGCCACCAGCAGAGGAATCGGTCTTGGTGAGCAGTTCTTC. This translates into CATSRGIGLGEQFF. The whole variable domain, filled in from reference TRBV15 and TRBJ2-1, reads DAMVIQNPRYQVTQFGKPVTLSCSQTLNHNVMYWYQQKSSQAPKLLFHYYDKDFNNEADTPDNFQSRRPNTSFCFLDIRSPGLGDTAMYLCATSRGIGLGEQFFGPGTRLTVL.

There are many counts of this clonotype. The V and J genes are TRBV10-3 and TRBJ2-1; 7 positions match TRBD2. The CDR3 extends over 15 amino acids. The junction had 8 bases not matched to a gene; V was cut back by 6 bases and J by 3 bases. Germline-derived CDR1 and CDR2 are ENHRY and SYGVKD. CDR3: CAISKRDGSYNEQFF. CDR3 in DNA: TGTGCCATCAGCAAGCGGGATGGTAGCTACAATGAGCAGTTCTTC.

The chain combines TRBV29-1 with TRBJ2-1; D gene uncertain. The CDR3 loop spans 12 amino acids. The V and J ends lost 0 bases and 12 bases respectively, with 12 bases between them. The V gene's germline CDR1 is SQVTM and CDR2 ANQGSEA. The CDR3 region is CSVEDPPSRQFF. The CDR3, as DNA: TGCAGCGTTGAAGATCCACCCAGCCGGCAGTTCTTC.

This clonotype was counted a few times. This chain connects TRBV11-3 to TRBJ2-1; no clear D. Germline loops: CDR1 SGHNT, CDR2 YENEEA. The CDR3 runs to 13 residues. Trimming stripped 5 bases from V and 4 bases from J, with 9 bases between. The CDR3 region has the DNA TGTGCCAGCAGCAGACCCACTTACAATGAGCAGTTCTTC. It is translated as CASSRPTYNEQFF.